These 10 T cell receptor beta chains originate from one sample sequenced in a study of T-cell reconstitution after alpha-beta-depleted transplantation in children. Unique molecular identifiers featured in how the TCRbeta library was prepared. Using its own MiXCR run on the PCR reads, TCRdb lists one record per CDR3 protein. The table shows about 170,000 distinct CDR3 sequences, with 8.5% to 14% occurring only once. Here the sequenced sample was PBMCs, taken before TCRalphabeta/CD19-depleted stem cell transplant. The source of these receptors is a boy younger than 10 with acute myeloid leukemia, due to receive a stem cell transplant.

In its sample, this clonotype was seen many times. The chain employs TRBV12-3 or TRBV12-4 and TRBJ2-5, with D uncertain. Trimming removed 1 base from V and 7 bases from J, with 13 bases in between. CDR3 length: 14 residues. As DNA, the CDR3 is TGTGCCAGCAGTTTAGAACGGCCTCCCCGGACCCAGTACTTC. This encodes CASSLERPPRTQYF.

This clonotype came up many times. The chain recombines TRBV10-2 with TRBJ2-1; 12 bases line up with TRBD2. Germline V gene lookup returns CDR1 WSHSY and CDR2 SAAADI. V lost 8 bases to trimming and J lost 0 bases; unmatched junction nucleotides: 8. CDR3 length: 17 amino acids. The CDR3: CASGTGTSGLSYNEQFF. The CDR3 DNA reads TGCGCCAGCGGAACCGGGACTAGCGGGCTCTCCTACAATGAGCAGTTCTTC.

This clonotype was seen ten or more times. The chain is built from TRBV23-1 and TRBJ2-5; possible D gene TRBD1, 6 bases. TRBV23-1 is treated as an ORF (open reading frame) with a function not yet certain. This CDR3 region has 12 residues. V lost 8 bases, J lost 5 bases, and 12 bases lay in between. The CDR3 region has the DNA TGCGCCAGCCCCCAGAGGGGGGAGACCCAGTACTTC. Protein sequence: CASPQRGETQYF.

This clonotype showed up many times. This chain joins TRBV12-3 or TRBV12-4 and TRBJ2-5, with 13 bases that match TRBD2. After removal of 5 bases from V and 2 bases from J, the junction contained 8 bases not matched to a gene. This CDR3 has 17 residues. The CDR3 bases are TGTGCCAGCAGTAAACAACGACTAGCGGGGGGACAAGAGACCCAGTACTTC. This codes for CASSKQRLAGGQETQYF.

About this clonotype itself: Being one base from a much bigger clone, this may be a read error. The chain is built from TRBV7-3 and TRBJ1-4; 9 bases are a match to TRBD1. CDR3 size: 15 residues. The germline gives CDR1 SGHTA, CDR2 FQGTGA. As DNA, the CDR3 is TGTTCCAGCAGCCCAACCGGGACAGGGAAGGAAAAACTGTTTTTT. Protein sequence: CSSSPTGTGKEKLFF.

This clonotype was observed at least ten times. This sequence joins TRBV19 and TRBJ1-1; weak D call: TRBD1 (5 bases). CDR3 size: 11 residues. CDR1 and CDR2 (germline): LNHDA, SQIVND (reference sequence). Trimming cost V 8 bases and J 6 bases, with 10 bases left between them. CDR3 loop: CASSPGAEAFF. DNA of the CDR3: TGTGCCAGTTCCCCGGGGGCTGAAGCTTTCTTT.

This clonotype was seen at least ten times. The chain combines TRBV6-5 with TRBJ2-5, with 8 nucleotides matching TRBD2. V shed 0 bases and J 4 bases; nucleotides not matched to a gene: 7. The CDR3 is 16 amino acids. The germline V gene has CDR1 MNHEY and CDR2 SVGAGI. The CDR3 loop is CASSYSPAGAGETQYF. The CDR3 DNA follows: TGTGCCAGCAGTTACTCCCCAGCGGGAGCAGGAGAGACCCAGTACTTC.

The rearrangement joins TRBV11-2 to TRBJ2-7; tentative D call: TRBD1 (5 bases). With 0 bases removed from V and 0 bases from J, the gap between germline ends came to 9 bases. CDR1 and CDR2 from the germline V gene are SGHAT and FQNNGV. This CDR3 is built from 15 residues. This CDR3 is CASSLEQDISYEQYF. CDR3 DNA: TGTGCCAGCAGCTTAGAGCAGGACATCTCCTACGAGCAGTACTTC.

This clonotype was counted many times. The rearrangement joins TRBV6-4 to TRBJ2-3; D uncertain. This CDR3 contains 14 residues. The germline V and J ends were trimmed by 3 bases and 2 bases, with 9 bases remaining between them. The germline V gene encodes CDR1 MRHNA and CDR2 SNTAGT. This chain's CDR3 is CASSEGTHTDTQYF. CDR3 nucleotides: TGTGCCAGCAGTGAGGGCACACACACAGATACGCAGTATTTT.

On this clonotype: This may be a read error: a much more frequent sequence differs by one nucleotide. This chain connects TRBV20-1 to TRBJ1-3; the match to TRBD1 covers 7 bases. This CDR3 is built from 14 residues. In germline, CDR1 is DFQATT, CDR2 SNEGSKA (reference sequence). The CDR3 DNA reads TGCAGTGCTCCGGGACAGAACTCTGGAAACACCAAATATTTT. Its protein is CSAPGQNSGNTKYF.